The 26 T cell receptor beta chains in this list originate from one sample, sequenced in a study of blood T cell repertoires in COVID-19. Profiling relied on immunoSEQ multiplex PCR, and the TCRdb table lists in-frame clones only, not all of them. This table holds around 270,000 clones, about 87% found once. Sequencing was carried out using peripheral blood. Every receptor here comes from a man in his sixties who had recovered from COVID-19.

The chain employs TRBV3-1 (or the pseudogene TRBV3-2) and TRBJ2-7; 7 nucleotides line up with TRBD1. V was pared by 4 bases and J by 3 bases, with 9 bases of the junction left unmatched. This CDR3 region has 15 residues. The germline V gene has CDR1 LGHDT and CDR2 YNNKEL (reference sequence). The CDR3, as DNA: TGTGCCAGCAGCCTTAACAGGGGCGTTTTCTACGAGCAGTACTTC. It encodes CASSLNRGVFYEQYF.

The genes are TRBV5-5 and TRBJ2-1; D uncertain. This CDR3 is 14 amino acids long. The V gene lost 5 bases and the J gene lost 3 bases, with 12 bases spanning the gap. Germline CDR1 reads SGHKS; CDR2 reads YYEKEE (reference sequence). CDR3 protein: CASSPPLLYNEQFF. In nucleotides, the CDR3 is TGTGCCAGCAGTCCGCCGTTACTCTACAATGAGCAGTTCTTC.

The gene calls are TRBV10-2 and TRBJ1-3; no firm D call. Trimming removed 4 bases at V and 1 base at J, with 5 bases between. The CDR3 runs 13 residues. Germline-derived CDR1 and CDR2 are WSHSY and SAAADI. CDR3 amino acids: CASSGRSGNTIYF. CDR3 in DNA: TGCGCCAGCAGTGGTCGGTCTGGAAACACCATATATTTT.

This chain connects TRBV6-5 to TRBJ2-3; the D is unclear. CDR3 length: 15 amino acids. Germline V gives CDR1 MNHEY, CDR2 SVGAGI. V lost 2 bases, J lost 0 bases, and 9 bases lay in between. In nucleotides, the CDR3 is TGTGCCAGCAGTTACAACAGCCCTAGCACAGATACGCAGTATTTT. Its protein product is CASSYNSPSTDTQYF.

J is TRBJ2-3 and V is TRBV27; possible D gene TRBD2, 5 bases. CDR1 and CDR2 from the germline V gene are MNHEY and SMNVEV (reference sequence). This CDR3 has 14 residues. Trimming pared 5 bases from V and 1 base from J, leaving 10 bases between. As DNA, the CDR3 is TGTGCCAGCAGTCAACGGACTCGCACAGATACGCAGTATTTT. This sequence encodes CASSQRTRTDTQYF.

The rearrangement joins TRBV12-5 to TRBJ1-4, with no clear D. The CDR3 length is 13 residues. Germline CDR1 and CDR2: LGHNT and FRNRAP. Trimming took off 2 bases at V and 7 bases at J, with 8 bases between the two ends. CDR3 amino acids: CASGLRSGEKLFF. In nucleotides, the CDR3 is TGTGCTAGTGGTTTGCGGTCCGGTGAAAAACTGTTTTTT.

V and J are TRBV7-2 and TRBJ2-1, with a tentative D call TRBD2 (6 bases). CDR3 length: 15 residues. V was shortened by 2 bases and J by 3 bases, with 11 bases between the two germline ends. Germline V gene lookup returns CDR1 SGHTA and CDR2 FQGNSA. CDR3 region: CASSLKAGIYNEQFF. CDR3 DNA sequence: TGTGCCAGCAGCTTAAAGGCGGGGATCTACAATGAGCAGTTCTTC.

In this sample, this clone turned up a few times. V gene TRBV5-1 combines with J gene TRBJ2-2, with D maybe TRBD1 (5 bases). Trimming took off 6 bases at V and 3 bases at J, with 12 bases between the two ends. Germline V gene sequence: CDR1 SGHRS, CDR2 YFSETQ. This CDR3 has 14 residues. CDR3 coding DNA: TGCGCCAGCAAGGGGCAGATAGACACCGGGGAGCTGTTTTTT. Amino acids: CASKGQIDTGELFF.

J is TRBJ1-6 and V is TRBV10-3, with D unresolved. This CDR3 region has 14 residues. Germline V gives CDR1 ENHRY, CDR2 SYGVKD. V was clipped by 2 bases and J by 5 bases, with 7 bases between them. The chain's CDR3 is CAISEAGNNSPLHF. CDR3 coding DNA: TGTGCCATCAGTGAGGCCGGGAATAATTCACCCCTCCACTTT.

The chain is built from TRBV5-1 and TRBJ1-5, with 9 bases matching TRBD1. CDR3 length equals 15 residues. Germline V gives CDR1 SGHRS, CDR2 YFSETQ. V lost 0 bases to trimming and J lost 4 bases; unmatched junction nucleotides: 2. The CDR3 loop is CASSLAGTGNQPQHF. The CDR3 coding sequence is TGCGCCAGCAGCTTGGCCGGGACAGGGAATCAGCCCCAGCATTTT.

This chain joins TRBV24-1 and TRBJ2-1; D remains unclear. This CDR3 is built from 12 residues. Germline V CDR1 and CDR2: KGHDR, SFDVKD. V lost 0 bases and J 11 bases, leaving 7 bases between the germline ends. DNA for the CDR3: TGTGCCACCAGTGATTTGACGCGGCAGCAGTTCTTC. Amino acid sequence: CATSDLTRQQFF.

To note about this clone: The same CDR3 also results from other DNA sequences found in this sample. This chain joins TRBV18 and TRBJ1-6; 9 bases are shared with TRBD1. This CDR3 is 14 amino acids long. The J segment lost 7 bases and the V segment lost 4 bases, leaving 2 bases of the junction unmatched. Germline V CDR1 and CDR2: KGHSH, LQKENI. The CDR3 spells CASSRDRENSPLHF. DNA of the CDR3: TGTGCCAGCTCACGGGACAGGGAAAATTCACCCCTCCACTTT. The full variable domain, with the rest looked up from reference TRBV18 and TRBJ1-6, is NAGVMQNPRHLVRRRGQEARLRCSPMKGHSHVYWYRQLPEEGLKFMVYLQKENIIDESGMPKERFSAEFPKEGPSILRIQQVVRGDSAAYFCASSRDRENSPLHFGNGTRLTVT.

The CDR3 DNA sequence: TGTGCCAGCAGCTTAGCGTCCACAGGTTTCTCTGGAAACACCATATATTTT. Amino acids: CASSLASTGFSGNTIYF. The V and J genes are TRBV7-6 and TRBJ1-3, with D maybe TRBD1 (5 bases). V lost 0 bases, J lost 0 bases, and 12 bases lay in between. CDR1 is SGHVS and CDR2 is FNYEAQ in the germline V gene. The CDR3 has 17 amino acids.

V gene TRBV6-5 combines with J gene TRBJ2-1, with D possibly matching TRBD2 (7 bases). CDR1 and CDR2 (germline): MNHEY, SVGAGI. Trimming removed 7 bases from V and 4 bases from J, with 14 bases in between. The CDR3 contains 14 residues. The CDR3 region has the DNA TGTGCCAGCATAGGGGGGGCAGGTTACAATGAGCAGTTCTTC. Translation gives CASIGGAGYNEQFF.

The chain carries TRBV5-6 and TRBJ2-5; 7 bases line up with TRBD1. J was trimmed by 0 bases and V by 4 bases; bases with no gene match: 9. The germline V gene has CDR1 SGHDT and CDR2 YYEEEE. This CDR3 spans 16 amino acids. The DNA of the CDR3 is TGTGCCAGCAGCCTCGTCGGGGACAGCTACCAAGAGACCCAGTACTTC. Its protein is CASSLVGDSYQETQYF.

The chain carries TRBV10-2 and TRBJ1-6, with TRBD1 identical over 8 bases. The CDR3 sequence is 15 residues long. Germline trimming cut 5 bases from V and 3 bases from J; bases unmatched to any gene: 3. In germline, CDR1 is WSHSY, CDR2 SAAADI. The CDR3: CASSYRGIYNSPLHF. CDR3 DNA sequence: TGCGCCAGCAGTTACAGGGGGATCTATAATTCACCCCTCCACTTT.

The rearrangement uses TRBV5-1 and TRBJ2-1; 9 positions match TRBD1. Per germline, CDR1 SGHRS and CDR2 YFSETQ. The CDR3 length is 16 residues. The trim removed 4 bases at V and 8 bases at J, leaving 13 bases unmatched. The CDR3 loop is CASSGKPGQGMDEQFF. The CDR3 region has the DNA TGCGCCAGCAGCGGAAAGCCGGGACAGGGTATGGATGAGCAGTTCTTC.

The chain is built from TRBV10-1 and TRBJ2-7; no firm D call. CDR1 WNHNN and CDR2 SYGVQD come from the germline V gene (reference sequence). This CDR3 has 12 amino acids. The V and J ends lost 0 bases and 10 bases respectively, with 10 bases between them. CDR3 amino acids: CASSESTMRQYF. The CDR3 coding sequence is TGCGCCAGCAGTGAGTCAACGATGAGACAGTACTTC.

The chain carries TRBV27 and TRBJ2-3, with 7 bases that match TRBD1. Unmatched junction bases numbered 3, after V lost 6 bases and J lost 0 bases. The CDR3 is 14 residues long. Germline assignment: CDR1 MNHEY and CDR2 SMNVEV (reference sequence). The CDR3, as DNA: TGTGCCAGCAGCCAGGGACAGAGCACAGATACGCAGTATTTT. Amino acid sequence: CASSQGQSTDTQYF.

The genes are TRBV2 and TRBJ1-5; D call uncertain. Germline V gives CDR1 SNHLY, CDR2 FYNNEI. V was trimmed by 4 bases and J by 4 bases, leaving 14 bases between them. The CDR3 spans 15 residues. The CDR3 loop is CASSAGRQTNQPQHF. The DNA of the CDR3 is TGTGCCAGCAGTGCAGGCCGTCAAACGAATCAGCCCCAGCATTTT.

The genes are TRBV5-5 and TRBJ1-4; a possible D gene is TRBD1 (5 bases). The germline V gene encodes CDR1 SGHKS and CDR2 YYEKEE (reference sequence). V dropped 1 base and J dropped 4 bases, with 8 bases sitting between them. The CDR3 loop spans 14 amino acids. Here the CDR3 reads CASSLSRVNEKLFF. CDR3 nucleotide sequence: TGTGCCAGCAGCTTGAGCAGGGTTAATGAAAAACTGTTTTTT.

The rearrangement uses TRBV19 and TRBJ1-4, with D unclear. This CDR3 is built from 12 residues. Germline V lookup: CDR1 LNHDA, CDR2 SQIVND (reference sequence). V lost 7 bases to trimming and J lost 5 bases, with 8 bases between them. CDR3 sequence: CASMSRNEKLFF. The CDR3 DNA is TGTGCCAGTATGTCCAGAAATGAAAAACTGTTTTTT.

This clone was observed a handful of times. The CDR3 DNA is TGTGCCAGCAGCGTAGACTTTCCTGGAAACACCATATATTTT. Encoded protein: CASSVDFPGNTIYF. This rearrangement joins TRBV9 to TRBJ1-3; D unclear. The ends were cut back, 0 bases at V and 2 bases at J, with 6 bases in the middle. This CDR3 region has 14 residues. In germline, CDR1 is SGDLS, CDR2 YYNGEE.

The rearrangement joins TRBV3-1 (or the pseudogene TRBV3-2) to TRBJ1-5; D is undetermined. The V gene lost 1 base and the J gene lost 13 bases, with 11 bases spanning the gap. This CDR3 contains 12 residues. CDR1 is LGHDT, CDR2 YNNKEL, per germline (reference sequence). DNA of the CDR3: TGTGCCAGCAGCCAAGTGGGAGGAGGACAGCATTTT. Translated, it gives CASSQVGGGQHF.

DNA for the CDR3: TGTGCCAGCAGCTCACCAAAACTGACAAGCCAGGGAGAGACCCAGTACTTC. Translated, it gives CASSSPKLTSQGETQYF. V is TRBV12-1 and J is TRBJ2-5; the table's D call of TRBD1 was not tested on the DNA. TRBV12-1 constitutes a pseudogene. The CDR3 runs to 17 residues.

A few counts support this clone. V and J are TRBV7-3 and TRBJ2-7; the match to TRBD1 covers 10 bases. Germline CDR1 and CDR2: SGHTA and FQGTGA. This CDR3 is built from 15 residues. V was pared by 0 bases and J by 2 bases, with 1 base of the junction left unmatched. CDR3: CASSLTGQGTYEQYF. The DNA of the CDR3 is TGTGCCAGCAGCTTAACGGGACAGGGGACCTACGAGCAGTACTTC. The entire variable domain, with the rest obtained from reference TRBV7-3 and TRBJ2-7, is as follows: GAGVSQTPSNKVTEKGKYVELRCDPISGHTALYWYRQSLGQGPEFLIYFQGTGAADDSGLPNDRFFAVRPEGSVSTLKIQRTERGDSAVYLCASSLTGQGTYEQYFGPGTRLTVT.